What follows is one T cell receptor (beta chain) and its context. Its matching antigen is unknown. The TCR beta libraries were generated through quantitative 5'-RACE incorporating molecular barcodes. TCRdb re-called the 5' RACE reads with MiXCR, one entry per CDR3 protein. The data show fewer than 400,000 distinct CDR3 sequences, approximately 20% seen once. The sample belongs to a study of CD8 T cells in ankylosing spondylitis. Findings of the study overall: Fewer than 10 highly homologous variants formed a TCR beta motif that appeared characteristic of ankylosing spondylitis blood. Matched ankylosing spondylitis synovial fluid reportedly contained a significantly enriched population of disease-linked clones.

Sequencing was carried out using blood, either unsorted or a sorted T cell fraction (not recorded which). This TCR was recovered from a male donor with ankylosing spondylitis.

The CDR3 nucleotides are TGTGCCAGCTCTCCGGGAGAAAGGTACAATGAGCAGTTCTTC. It codes for CASSPGERYNEQFF. The V call is TRBV2, the J call TRBJ2-1; a weak D match, TRBD2 (6 bases). The germline V gene has CDR1 SNHLY and CDR2 FYNNEI. This CDR3 is built from 14 residues. Trimming removed 8 bases at V and 4 bases at J, with 15 bases between.